These 10 T cell receptor beta chains were sequenced from one sample in a study of kidney transplant recipient with SARS-CoV-2 infection. TCRdb re-called the reads with MiXCR, one entry per CDR3 protein. The table records about 250,000 distinct CDR3 sequences, under 35% of them present only once. Specimen: a blood sample, collected at baseline and between days 110 and 120 from a kidney transplant recipient. The receptors originated from a male patient between 25 and 40 years old who had COVID-19 and was a kidney transplant recipient. Part of the T cells may come from the graft donor.

Ten or more counts support this clonotype. This chain joins TRBV4-3 and TRBJ2-7; D is possibly TRBD2 (6 bases). The length of the CDR3 is 14 residues. V lost 6 bases and J 6 bases, leaving 18 bases between the germline ends. Germline CDR1 reads LGHNA; CDR2 reads YSLEER. The CDR3 sequence is CASSPQAGSGEQYF. CDR3 nucleotides: TGCGCCAGCAGTCCCCAAGCGGGCTCGGGCGAGCAGTACTTC.

This clonotype was picked up many times. V and J are TRBV20-1 and TRBJ2-7; 12 bases align to TRBD2. In germline, CDR1 is DFQATT, CDR2 SNEGSKA (reference sequence). V dropped 0 bases and J dropped 5; count of bases not matched to a gene: 14. The CDR3 is 18 amino acids. The DNA of the CDR3 is TGCAGTGCTAGAGATATCGCCCTAGCGGGAGGGCCTTTCCACGAGCAGTACTTC. Translation: CSARDIALAGGPFHEQYF.

This clonotype was seen repeatedly, ten times or more. The chain uses TRBV10-1 and TRBJ1-2; D remains ambiguous. This CDR3 is 17 amino acids long. Germline V gene lookup returns CDR1 WNHNN and CDR2 SYGVQD (reference sequence). V lost 3 bases and J 4 bases, leaving 21 bases between the germline ends. The CDR3 loop is CASSDGTRSRKTYGYTF. The CDR3 coding sequence is TGCGCCAGCAGTGATGGTACAAGATCGCGAAAGACCTATGGCTACACCTTC.

With respect to this clonotype: This may come from a read error, since a much larger clone is one base off. The gene calls are TRBV12-3 or TRBV12-4 and TRBJ1-5; no clear D. The CDR3 length is 15 residues. The V end lost 6 bases, the J end lost 0 bases, and 12 bases lay between the germline ends. The CDR3 reads CASRQPRDSNQPQHF. The DNA for the CDR3 is TGTGCCAGCAGACAGCCGCGGGATAGCAATCAGCCCCAGCATTTT.

This clonotype was recorded many times. This chain connects TRBV3-1 to TRBJ1-1; the D is unclear. Trimming removed 5 bases at V and 4 bases at J, with 23 bases between. The CDR3 is 17 residues long. The germline V gene encodes CDR1 LGHDT and CDR2 YNNKEL (reference sequence). The CDR3 DNA reads as TGTGCCAGCAGCTGTAGATGTCCCATTTCAATTCGCACTGAAGCTTTCTTT. It codes for CASSCRCPISIRTEAFF.

The table lists this clonotype with many counts. V and J are TRBV4-1 and TRBJ2-7, with 10 nucleotides matching TRBD2. Germline CDR1 MGHRA, CDR2 YSYEKL. This CDR3 is built from 16 residues. The trim removed 0 bases at V and 3 bases at J, leaving 5 bases unmatched. CDR3 nucleotides: TGCGCCAGCAGCCAAGAGTCTAGCGGGAGCGTCTACGAGCAGTACTTC. Translating gives CASSQESSGSVYEQYF.

This clonotype was counted many times. The DNA of the CDR3 is TGCGCCAGCAGTTGGTGGTTGCTACGCAGAAAGACCTATGGCTACACCTTC. Translation: CASSWWLLRRKTYGYTF. The rearrangement uses TRBV23-1 and TRBJ1-2; no reliable D call. TRBV23-1 is noted as an ORF with a role that remains uncertain. The CDR3 consists of 17 residues. Trimming cost V 5 bases and J 4 bases, with 23 bases left between them.

This clonotype was seen at least ten times. The chain links TRBV3-1 to TRBJ2-2, with D unresolved. The CDR3 length is 18 residues. Trimming removed 5 bases at V and 5 bases at J, with 24 bases between. Per the germline V gene, CDR1 is LGHDT and CDR2 is YNNKEL (reference sequence). For the CDR3, the DNA is TGTGCCAGCAGCACAGCGACTCCCATTTCAGGCTTGACCGGGGAGCTGTTTTTT. Protein product: CASSTATPISGLTGELFF.

Ten or more counts support this clonotype. J is TRBJ1-1 and V is TRBV27, with 8 bases that match TRBD1. J lost 5 bases, V lost 5 bases, and 4 bases had no gene match. Germline values: CDR1 MNHEY, CDR2 SMNVEV (reference sequence). The CDR3 spans 13 residues. The CDR3 nucleotides are TGTGCCAGCAGTCGGACAGGGAGGACTGAAGCTTTCTTT. This encodes CASSRTGRTEAFF.

As concerns this clonotype: This clone may be a read error of a much larger clone one base away. This chain connects TRBV5-4 to TRBJ1-2, with no clear D. The germline V gene encodes CDR1 SGHNT and CDR2 YYREEE (reference sequence). The CDR3 is 16 amino acids. The CDR3 bases are TGTGCCAGCCCACCTGTCGTACCAGGAAAGACCTATAGCTACACCTTC. Its translation is CASPPVVPGKTYSYTF.